This TCR beta chain was recovered during a study of immune evolution from preneoplasia to lung adenocarcinoma. Trimming removed 5 bases from V and 4 bases from J, with 7 bases in between. Germline V gene lookup returns CDR1 SGDLS and CDR2 YYNGEE. The CDR3 is 11 residues long. Clones were read by immunoSEQ multiplex PCR, and TCRdb kept only the in-frame ones, dropping some. Of about 6,300 clones listed, about 70% are singletons. The receptor was derived from a donor aged 70 or older with lung adenocarcinoma. The chain recombines TRBV9 with TRBJ2-7, with D perhaps TRBD1 (5 bases). The sample comprised FFPE adjacent normal lung tissue. This chain's CDR3 is CASRGAYEQYF. CDR3 sequence (DNA): TGTGCCAGCAGAGGGGCTTACGAGCAGTACTTC.